Shown below are 23 T cell receptor beta chains from a single sample sequenced in a study of blood T cell repertoires in COVID-19. Sequenced by immunoSEQ multiplex PCR; TCRdb stores in-frame clones only, minus some. The sample has 150,000 to 200,000 clones; roughly 91% are singletons. Source material: peripheral blood. These receptor sequences come from a man over 45 who had recovered from COVID-19.

The chain couples TRBV3-1 (or the pseudogene TRBV3-2) to TRBJ1-4; 7 bases agree with TRBD1. V gave up 4 bases and J gave up 4 bases; unmatched junction bases: 12. Looked up from germline, CDR1 is LGHDT and CDR2 is YNNKEL (reference sequence). The CDR3 has 17 residues. The CDR3 reads CASSLLRRGLGNEKLFF. DNA of the CDR3: TGTGCCAGCAGCCTCCTGAGAAGGGGGCTCGGTAATGAAAAACTGTTTTTT.

V is TRBV29-1 and J is TRBJ2-2; no clear D. CDR1 is SQVTM and CDR2 is ANQGSEA in the germline V gene. This CDR3 is built from 12 residues. V was cut by 6 bases and J by 3 bases, with 8 bases left in between. The CDR3 sequence: CSVNIDTGELFF. In DNA, the CDR3 is TGCAGCGTGAACATTGACACCGGGGAGCTGTTTTTT.

This clone was counted once. This chain joins TRBV6-6 and TRBJ2-4; no clear D. V lost 4 bases and J lost 0, with 7 bases in between. Germline V gives CDR1 MNHNY, CDR2 SVGAGI (reference sequence). This CDR3 comprises 14 residues. CDR3 sequence: CASSSQLAKNIQYF. The CDR3 DNA sequence: TGTGCCAGCAGTTCTCAACTAGCCAAAAACATTCAGTACTTC.

The chain has TRBV6-2 or TRBV6-3 and TRBJ1-1; 9 positions agree with TRBD1. From germline, CDR1 is MNHEY and CDR2 SVGEGT. This CDR3 has 14 residues. V dropped 4 bases and J dropped 1; count of bases not matched to a gene: 1. The CDR3 region has the DNA TGTGCCAGCAGTTTGGACAGGGGGAACACTGAAGCTTTCTTT. This gives the protein CASSLDRGNTEAFF.

The rearrangement uses TRBV3-1 (or the pseudogene TRBV3-2) and TRBJ2-3; TRBD2 matches 11 bases. V was pared by 2 bases and J by 5 bases, with 6 bases of the junction left unmatched. This CDR3 is built from 16 residues. Germline CDR1 LGHDT, CDR2 YNNKEL (reference sequence). The CDR3 here is CASSQLAGGVVDTQYF. The CDR3 DNA is TGTGCCAGCAGCCAACTAGCGGGGGGTGTGGTAGATACGCAGTATTTT.

J is TRBJ2-7 and V is TRBV6-6, with 7 bases fitting TRBD2. This CDR3 contains 16 residues. The V gene's germline CDR1 is MNHNY and CDR2 SVGAGI (reference sequence). V lost 0 bases, J lost 2 bases, and 7 bases stayed unmatched. The CDR3 region is CASSYSRGVQAYEQYF. CDR3 in DNA: TGTGCCAGCAGTTACTCTCGGGGGGTACAGGCCTACGAGCAGTACTTC.

The genes are TRBV5-6 and TRBJ1-2; 8 nucleotides align to TRBD1. Looked up from germline, CDR1 is SGHDT and CDR2 is YYEEEE. V shed 2 bases and J 7 bases; nucleotides not matched to a gene: 4. This CDR3 is 13 amino acids long. The CDR3 is CASSFQGAGGYTF. The CDR3 region has the DNA TGTGCCAGCAGCTTTCAGGGGGCAGGTGGCTACACCTTC.

The V gene is TRBV4-1, the J gene TRBJ1-2; unclear D gene. The CDR3 has 16 amino acids. Germline-derived CDR1 and CDR2 are MGHRA and YSYEKL. The V and J ends lost 1 base and 4 bases respectively, with 16 bases between them. CDR3 in amino acids: CASSQVRVNFVYGYTF. CDR3 DNA sequence: TGCGCCAGCAGCCAAGTGAGGGTAAATTTCGTCTATGGCTACACCTTC.

The CDR3 bases are TGTGCCAGCAGCTTACACGGTAGCAATCAGCCCCAGCATTTT. Its translation: CASSLHGSNQPQHF. The V call is TRBV7-9, the J call TRBJ1-5; D is undetermined. The length of the CDR3 is 14 residues. Germline CDR1 reads SEHNR; CDR2 reads FQNEAQ (reference sequence). V was pared by 2 bases and J by 0 bases, with 5 bases between.

V usage is TRBV5-1 and J usage is TRBJ1-1, with 8 bases aligning to TRBD1. In germline, CDR1 is SGHRS, CDR2 YFSETQ. The CDR3 covers 16 residues. Trimming took 0 bases from V and 1 from J; bases not matched to a gene: 5. The CDR3 DNA is TGCGCCAGCAGCTTGGGTTCGGGGACAGGGAACACTGAAGCTTTCTTT. Its translation is CASSLGSGTGNTEAFF.

This clone occurred a few times. V is TRBV11-2 and J is TRBJ2-7, with D maybe TRBD1 (5 bases). In germline, CDR1 is SGHAT, CDR2 FQNNGV. V lost 5 bases to trimming and J lost 5 bases, with 10 bases between them. The CDR3 is 12 residues long. As DNA, the CDR3 is TGTGCCAGCAGCGCGCAAGGGGACGAGCAGTACTTC. Residues: CASSAQGDEQYF.

This clone has just one count. The chain is built from TRBV28 and TRBJ2-7; 10 nucleotides line up with TRBD2. Germline CDR1 reads MDHEN; CDR2 reads SYDVKM. CDR3 length: 13 residues. V was clipped by 5 bases and J by 5 bases; unmatched bases: 3. CDR3 loop: CASSTSGTHEQYF. CDR3 nucleotides: TGTGCCAGCAGTACTAGCGGGACCCACGAGCAGTACTTC.

This clone was detected a few times. The gene calls are TRBV25-1 and TRBJ2-7, with TRBD1 matching over 8 bases. The V gene's germline CDR1 is MGHDK and CDR2 SYGVNS. The CDR3 has 14 amino acids. V lost 2 bases, J lost 9 bases, and 9 bases stayed unmatched. The CDR3 DNA sequence: TGTGCCAGCAGTGAAGTCGGACAGGGAGGATCGCAGTACTTC. It translates to CASSEVGQGGSQYF.

The gene calls are TRBV7-3 and TRBJ2-3; D is ambiguous. The V gene lost 5 bases and the J gene lost 1 base, with 7 bases spanning the gap. Germline V CDR1 and CDR2: SGHTA, FQGTGA. The CDR3 contains 13 residues. CDR3 sequence: CASSPTGTDTQYF. The CDR3 coding sequence is TGTGCCAGCAGCCCCACGGGCACAGATACGCAGTATTTT.

The chain is built from TRBV5-5 and TRBJ1-2, with D uncertain. V gave up 4 bases and J gave up 2 bases, with 15 bases separating them. Germline loops: CDR1 SGHKS, CDR2 YYEKEE (reference sequence). The length of the CDR3 is 15 residues. CDR3 sequence reads: CASSIPRTGNYGYTF. Here the CDR3 DNA reads TGTGCCAGCAGCATTCCAAGGACGGGAAACTATGGCTACACCTTC.

The chain joins TRBV7-2 to TRBJ1-2; possibly TRBD1 for D (6 bases). Germline CDR1 is SGHTA and CDR2 is FQGNSA. There are 14 residues in the CDR3. Trimming took 5 bases from V and 8 from J, leaving 18 bases between them. Here the CDR3 reads CASSPNTPQGGYTF. In nucleotides, the CDR3 is TGTGCCAGCAGCCCTAACACACCCCAGGGGGGCTACACCTTC.

The CDR3 loop reads CATQGGPNTEAFF. The CDR3 DNA follows: TGTGCCACCCAGGGGGGACCGAACACTGAAGCTTTCTTT. The gene calls are TRBV18 and TRBJ1-1; 7 bases map to TRBD1. The CDR3 is made up of 13 amino acids. Germline V gives CDR1 KGHSH, CDR2 LQKENI. The V and J ends lost 10 bases and 1 base, in that order; junction bases with no gene match: 6. The full variable domain, rest sourced from reference TRBV18 and TRBJ1-1, is NAGVMQNPRHLVRRRGQEARLRCSPMKGHSHVYWYRQLPEEGLKFMVYLQKENIIDESGMPKERFSAEFPKEGPSILRIQQVVRGDSAAYFCATQGGPNTEAFFGQGTRLTVV.

This clone occurred once. The chain is built from TRBV6-2 or TRBV6-3 and TRBJ1-4; D may be TRBD1 (5 bases). The CDR3 is made up of 14 amino acids. V was trimmed by 5 bases and J by 2 bases, leaving 9 bases between them. Germline CDR1 MNHEY, CDR2 SVGEGT. The CDR3 coding sequence is TGTGCCAGCAGTCGGACAACTACTAATGAAAAACTGTTTTTT. This sequence encodes CASSRTTTNEKLFF.

This clone has more than one count but fewer than ten. V and J are TRBV7-8 and TRBJ2-7; D perhaps matches TRBD2 (6 bases). Germline CDR1 reads SGHVS; CDR2 reads FQNEAQ. V lost 7 bases and J lost 6, with 28 bases in between. The CDR3 has 17 residues. The CDR3 sequence is CASTPILAEGPLGEQYF. CDR3 nucleotides: TGTGCCAGCACCCCGATTTTAGCGGAGGGTCCCCTAGGCGAGCAGTACTTC.

The chain is built from TRBV19 and TRBJ1-2, with D possibly TRBD1 on 6 matching bases. CDR3 length: 13 amino acids. Trimming shortened V by 6 bases and J by 8 bases, and 16 bases separated the two germline ends. In germline, CDR1 is LNHDA, CDR2 SQIVND (reference sequence). CDR3 loop: CASSDRGGDGYTF. The CDR3 region has the DNA TGTGCCAGTAGCGACCGGGGGGGCGACGGCTACACCTTC.

The chain is built from TRBV19 and TRBJ2-2, with 7 bases aligning to TRBD2. CDR3 length: 14 residues. The J segment lost 6 bases and the V segment lost 3 bases, leaving 4 bases of the junction unmatched. From germline, CDR1 is LNHDA and CDR2 SQIVND (reference sequence). CDR3 nucleotide sequence: TGTGCCAGTAGTATTGGGGGGGGAGCCGGGGAGCTGTTTTTT. It yields the protein CASSIGGGAGELFF.

The rearrangement links TRBV11-2 to TRBJ2-1, with 7 positions matching TRBD2. The CDR3 runs to 17 residues. Trimming at V came to 5 bases and at J to 4 bases, leaving 14 bases not matched to a gene. Germline values: CDR1 SGHAT, CDR2 FQNNGV. Here the CDR3 DNA reads TGTGCCAGCAGCCCGGGGAGGGGAGGGCAAGTATACAATGAGCAGTTCTTC. It yields the protein CASSPGRGGQVYNEQFF.

The rearrangement uses TRBV3-1 (or the pseudogene TRBV3-2) and TRBJ2-5, with 15 positions matching TRBD2. Germline values: CDR1 LGHDT, CDR2 YNNKEL (reference sequence). This CDR3 region has 16 residues. Trimming at V came to 1 base and at J to 4 bases, leaving 1 base not matched to a gene. The CDR3 DNA reads as TGTGCCAGCAGCCAAGGGACTAGCGGGGGGGGAGAGACCCAGTACTTC. This encodes CASSQGTSGGGETQYF.